This T cell receptor beta chain was recorded in a study of cytomegalovirus exposure and HLA in healthy donors. The overall study: Researchers found that about four fifths of just under 400 genotyped donors fell within the Caucasian-associated ancestry cluster. Findings and limits, study-wide: TCR beta V- and J-gene trimming was later associated with a missense DCLRE1C variant.

Comments on this clone: Its antigen is not known.

Those who donated were healthy bone marrow donors. The PCR used 60 Vbeta and 13 Jbeta primers. Produced via immunoSEQ multiplex PCR; TCRdb's table is partial and in-frame only. The table lists about 160,000 clones, around 80% of them singletons. CDR1 and CDR2 from the germline V gene are LNHNV and YYDKDF (reference sequence). V shed 1 base and J shed 1 base, with 13 bases lying between them. The CDR3 is made up of 17 amino acids. J is TRBJ2-2 and V is TRBV15, with D uncertain. Sequencing was carried out using PBMCs. The TCR originated in a boy under 10 years old in good health and CMV-seronegative. The CDR3 spells CATSRVSGQKNTGELFF. CDR3 coding DNA: TGTGCCACCAGCAGAGTTTCAGGCCAGAAGAACACCGGGGAGCTGTTTTTT.